These 30 T cell receptor beta chains originate from one sample sequenced in a study of response to subunit inactivated influenza vaccine. TCRdb recomputed calls from the RT-PCR reads with MiXCR, one row per CDR3 protein. The sample records 710,000 or so distinct CDR3 sequences, around a sixth being singletons. The input for sequencing was PBMCs from blood, taken less than 13 days after vaccination. These receptor sequences come from a man aged 50-60 years who received an inactivated influenza vaccine.

This clonotype came up a few times. The chain combines TRBV5-4 with TRBJ2-1; 8 bases agree with TRBD2. Germline lookup yields CDR1 SGHNT and CDR2 YYREEE (reference sequence). The ends lost 4 bases at V and 1 base at J; junction bases unmatched: 10. The CDR3 loop spans 17 amino acids. DNA for the CDR3: TGTGCCAGCAGCCCCACAGCGGGCGGGAGGTCCTACAATGAGCAGTTCTTC. Protein product: CASSPTAGGRSYNEQFF.

In this sample, this clonotype turned up a few times. V and J are TRBV28 and TRBJ2-7, with 7 bases lining up with TRBD1. The V gene end was trimmed by 5 bases and the J gene end by 6 bases; junction bases not matched to a gene: 10. The CDR3 has 14 residues. Per germline, CDR1 MDHEN and CDR2 SYDVKM. CDR3 in amino acids: CASSQPDRLSEQYF. CDR3 nucleotide sequence: TGTGCCAGCAGTCAGCCGGACAGGCTTAGCGAGCAGTACTTC.

This clonotype was observed a few times. The chain recombines TRBV18 with TRBJ1-5, with unresolved D. Germline V CDR1 and CDR2: KGHSH, LQKENI. V lost 2 bases and J 1 base, leaving 6 bases between the germline ends. The length of the CDR3 is 14 residues. CDR3 residues: CASSPRRSNQPQHF. Here the CDR3 DNA reads TGTGCCAGCTCACCAAGGCGGAGCAATCAGCCCCAGCATTTT.

This clonotype was recorded a few times. The chain is built from TRBV20-1 and TRBJ2-3; 8 bases line up with TRBD2. This CDR3 comprises 15 residues. Trimming took 3 bases from V and 8 from J; bases not matched to a gene: 13. Germline CDR1 DFQATT, CDR2 SNEGSKA (reference sequence). CDR3 loop: CSASRAGAPLGTQYF. The CDR3 DNA reads TGCAGTGCTAGTAGAGCGGGGGCCCCTTTGGGTACGCAGTATTTT.

This clonotype appeared a few times. This chain links TRBV7-2 with TRBJ1-3; 7 bases match TRBD1. The germline V gene encodes CDR1 SGHTA and CDR2 FQGNSA. The CDR3 has 15 residues. The V segment lost 6 bases and the J segment 0 bases; nucleotides outside the gene matches: 5. The CDR3 DNA reads TGTGCCAGCAGGCCACAGGGGACCTCTGGAAACACCATATATTTT. Protein: CASRPQGTSGNTIYF.

The CDR3 region is CSVVTSANTDTQYF. CDR3 in DNA: TGCAGCGTCGTTACTAGCGCGAACACAGATACGCAGTATTTT. This chain uses TRBV29-1 with TRBJ2-3, with 7 positions matching TRBD2. Germline V gene data show CDR1 as SQVTM and CDR2 as ANQGSEA. This CDR3 region has 14 residues. Trimming at V came to 6 bases and at J to 2 bases, leaving 8 bases not matched to a gene.

The table lists this clonotype with a few counts. The chain couples TRBV28 to TRBJ2-5; TRBD1 might be the D (7 bases). CDR1 is MDHEN, CDR2 SYDVKM, per germline. Trimming pared 1 base from V and 5 bases from J, leaving 14 bases between. This CDR3 spans 15 amino acids. CDR3 region: CASSLSGRGDETQYF. The CDR3 coding sequence is TGTGCCAGCAGTTTATCCGGCAGGGGGGATGAGACCCAGTACTTC.

The table lists this clonotype with a few counts. The chain couples TRBV11-2 to TRBJ2-6; 7 bases are a match to TRBD2. In germline, CDR1 is SGHAT, CDR2 FQNNGV. V gave up 5 bases and J gave up 2 bases; unmatched junction bases: 12. This CDR3 has 18 amino acids. CDR3 sequence reads: CASSPSGGSLTGANVLTF. Written as DNA, the CDR3 is TGTGCCAGCAGCCCTTCGGGCGGGAGTTTGACTGGGGCCAACGTCCTGACTTTC.

The rearrangement joins TRBV6-5 to TRBJ1-1; D not certain. The CDR3 is 14 residues long. V lost 4 bases to trimming and J lost 3 bases, with 12 bases between them. Germline-derived CDR1 and CDR2 are MNHEY and SVGAGI. The CDR3 bases are TGTGCCAGCAGTTTTGAGAATCGGGACACTGAAGCTTTCTTT. Its translation: CASSFENRDTEAFF.

This clonotype was counted many times. The genes are TRBV28 and TRBJ2-7, with 11 bases aligning to TRBD2. Germline values: CDR1 MDHEN, CDR2 SYDVKM. This CDR3 is built from 16 residues. V shed 5 bases and J 2 bases; nucleotides not matched to a gene: 8. CDR3 sequence: CASSPTGTSGTYEQYF. As DNA, the CDR3 is TGTGCCAGCAGTCCAACCGGGACTAGCGGAACCTACGAGCAGTACTTC.

The V and J genes are TRBV7-9 and TRBJ2-2; 8 positions agree with TRBD1. CDR3 length: 17 amino acids. The germline V gene has CDR1 SEHNR and CDR2 FQNEAQ (reference sequence). The junction had 14 bases not matched to a gene; V was cut back by 5 bases and J by 6 bases. CDR3 nucleotide sequence: TGTGCCAGCAGCCGCTTCCTGGCAGGGGGCGCGGCCGGGGAGCTGTTTTTT. Translated, it gives CASSRFLAGGAAGELFF.

This clonotype was picked up a small number of times. The J gene is TRBJ2-7, the V gene TRBV7-9; D gene ambiguous. V was shortened by 5 bases and J by 5 bases, with 13 bases between the two germline ends. There are 13 residues in the CDR3. The germline V gene has CDR1 SEHNR and CDR2 FQNEAQ (reference sequence). In DNA form, the CDR3 reads TGTGCCAGCAGCCCCAAGGCCAGCGACGAGCAGTACTTC. Translated, it gives CASSPKASDEQYF.

This clonotype was seen a few times. The V call is TRBV4-1, the J call TRBJ2-6, with 7 positions matching TRBD2. V dropped 4 bases and J dropped 4; count of bases not matched to a gene: 16. Germline CDR1 MGHRA, CDR2 YSYEKL. The CDR3 sequence is 19 residues long. The CDR3 is CASSLPLGRRRAGANVLTF. CDR3 DNA: TGCGCCAGCAGCCTTCCTCTCGGGAGGCGACGTGCCGGGGCCAACGTCCTGACTTTC.

This clonotype was detected many times. V is TRBV12-3 or TRBV12-4 and J is TRBJ1-1; D gene ambiguous. Trimming left V 1 base short and J 9 bases short, with 12 bases between. The CDR3 has 13 amino acids. Here the CDR3 reads CASSLGDTAKAFF. In nucleotides, the CDR3 is TGTGCCAGCAGTTTAGGAGACACAGCCAAAGCTTTCTTT.

This chain uses TRBV7-9 with TRBJ2-7; perhaps TRBD1 as D (6 bases). Germline loops: CDR1 SEHNR, CDR2 FQNEAQ (reference sequence). The CDR3 runs to 13 residues. With 4 bases removed from V and 4 bases from J, the gap between germline ends came to 11 bases. For the CDR3, the DNA is TGTGCCAGCAGCTGGGGACACGGATACGAGCAGTACTTC. The encoded protein is CASSWGHGYEQYF.

This chain uses TRBV6-2 or TRBV6-3 with TRBJ1-6; D is undetermined. The CDR3 is 13 residues long. Germline V gene data show CDR1 as MNHEY and CDR2 as SVGEGT. Trimming took 5 bases from V and 10 from J, leaving 12 bases between them. Here the CDR3 DNA reads TGTGCCAGCAGTCTCGTCCCGGGATCACCCCTCCACTTT. The encoded protein is CASSLVPGSPLHF.

This clonotype was observed a handful of times. J is TRBJ2-1 and V is TRBV19, with 7 nucleotides matching TRBD1. V lost 1 base to trimming and J lost 9 bases; unmatched junction nucleotides: 3. The germline V gene has CDR1 LNHDA and CDR2 SQIVND (reference sequence). The CDR3 contains 13 residues. CDR3 loop: CASSIATGAEQFF. The CDR3 DNA reads TGTGCCAGTAGTATAGCCACAGGGGCTGAGCAGTTCTTC.

At least ten counts were recorded for this clonotype. The J gene is TRBJ2-5, the V gene TRBV12-3 or TRBV12-4; D remains ambiguous. This CDR3 is 14 amino acids long. Trimming cost V 5 bases and J 5 bases, with 15 bases left between them. CDR3 in DNA: TGTGCCAGCAGTACCTATAGGTTAGGGGAGACCCAGTACTTC. Its protein is CASSTYRLGETQYF.

This clonotype was observed a handful of times. V and J are TRBV12-3 or TRBV12-4 and TRBJ1-5; 8 nucleotides align to TRBD1. Trimming took 3 bases from V and 3 from J; bases not matched to a gene: 4. The CDR3 is 15 residues long. DNA for the CDR3: TGTGCCAGCAGTTTCTCGGGACAGGACAATCAGCCCCAGCATTTT. Translated: CASSFSGQDNQPQHF.

The chain employs TRBV7-9 and TRBJ1-6; 8 positions agree with TRBD1. In germline, CDR1 is SEHNR, CDR2 FQNEAQ (reference sequence). The CDR3 is 14 amino acids. V lost 5 bases to trimming and J lost 6 bases; unmatched junction nucleotides: 3. CDR3 bases: TGTGCCAGCAGCGTCACAGGGGGTAATTCACCCCTCCACTTT. Amino acid sequence: CASSVTGGNSPLHF.

This clonotype turned up a few times. The chain joins TRBV7-6 to TRBJ2-7; TRBD2 matches 7 bases. The CDR3 has 13 residues. From germline, CDR1 is SGHVS and CDR2 FNYEAQ. V was pared by 5 bases and J by 2 bases, with 3 bases of the junction left unmatched. CDR3 coding DNA: TGTGCCAGCAGCCGTGGACTAGCCTACGAGCAGTACTTC. Protein product: CASSRGLAYEQYF.

This clonotype was observed at least ten times. This sequence joins TRBV7-9 and TRBJ2-1, with a possible D match to TRBD1 (5 bases). Trimming pared 0 bases from V and 8 bases from J, leaving 8 bases between. Germline assignment: CDR1 SEHNR and CDR2 FQNEAQ (reference sequence). The length of the CDR3 is 13 residues. This CDR3 is CASSLAGADEQFF. The CDR3 nucleotides are TGTGCCAGCAGCTTAGCAGGGGCCGATGAGCAGTTCTTC.

This clonotype was found a few times. The chain couples TRBV20-1 to TRBJ1-6, with 9 bases matching TRBD1. The CDR3 consists of 15 residues. Germline values: CDR1 DFQATT, CDR2 SNEGSKA (reference sequence). V shed 2 bases and J 7 bases; nucleotides not matched to a gene: 6. CDR3 region: CSARRTGAVNSPLHF. The CDR3 DNA reads as TGCAGTGCTAGAAGGACAGGGGCTGTCAATTCACCCCTCCACTTT.

V is TRBV20-1 and J is TRBJ2-1, with 12 bases lining up with TRBD2. V lost 3 bases to trimming and J lost 7 bases; unmatched junction nucleotides: 10. The CDR3 spans 16 residues. Germline CDR1 and CDR2: DFQATT and SNEGSKA (reference sequence). CDR3 sequence reads: CSASRLAGERVNEQFF. CDR3 in DNA: TGCAGTGCTAGCCGACTAGCGGGAGAGCGGGTTAATGAGCAGTTCTTC.

This clonotype was counted at least ten times. This chain links TRBV6-5 with TRBJ2-1; TRBD2 might be the D (5 bases). Looked up from germline, CDR1 is MNHEY and CDR2 is SVGAGI. The CDR3 spans 18 residues. V lost 2 bases, J lost 5 bases, and 22 bases lay in between. The CDR3 DNA reads TGTGCCAGCAGTTACGAATCCTCCCTGCTAGCTTCCCACAATGAGCAGTTCTTC. Protein sequence: CASSYESSLLASHNEQFF.

V is TRBV7-2 and J is TRBJ1-1, with no clear D. The CDR3 spans 12 residues. Germline values: CDR1 SGHTA, CDR2 FQGNSA. V was trimmed by 2 bases and J by 10 bases, leaving 11 bases between them. The CDR3 spells CASSLNVEGAFF. Written as DNA, the CDR3 is TGTGCCAGCAGCTTAAACGTAGAAGGAGCTTTCTTT.

V and J are TRBV12-3 or TRBV12-4 and TRBJ2-3, with D uncertain. The CDR3 contains 14 residues. V was cut by 7 bases and J by 0 bases, with 11 bases left in between. CDR3: CASKSWDSTDTQYF. The CDR3 nucleotides read TGTGCCAGCAAGTCCTGGGATAGCACAGATACGCAGTATTTT.

This clonotype was picked up many times. This chain uses TRBV6-1 with TRBJ1-1, with D uncertain. Germline-derived CDR1 and CDR2 are MNHNS and SASEGT. CDR3 length equals 16 residues. The germline V and J ends were trimmed by 6 bases and 0 bases, with 17 bases remaining between them. CDR3 sequence (DNA): TGTGCCAGCAGCAATCCGACTGTAGCCTTGAACACTGAAGCTTTCTTT. Its protein product is CASSNPTVALNTEAFF.

This clonotype occurred a few times. This chain joins TRBV7-2 and TRBJ2-1; D is unresolved. Germline lookup yields CDR1 SGHTA and CDR2 FQGNSA. There are 14 residues in the CDR3. The ends were cut back, 1 base at V and 7 bases at J, with 11 bases in the middle. As DNA, the CDR3 is TGTGCCAGCAGCTTAGGAATCCTGGGGAATGAGCAGTTCTTC. Amino acid sequence: CASSLGILGNEQFF.

This clonotype showed up many times. This rearrangement joins TRBV5-1 to TRBJ2-1; a possible D gene is TRBD2 (5 bases). This CDR3 contains 16 residues. CDR1 SGHRS and CDR2 YFSETQ come from the germline V gene. The V end was cut by 4 bases, the J end by 8 bases, with 22 bases between. The CDR3 DNA sequence: TGCGCCAGCAGCCGCCCTATCCTGGACTCTAGGGATGAGCAGTTCTTC. Its translation is CASSRPILDSRDEQFF.